The TCR beta chain described here comes from a study of blood T cell repertoires in COVID-19. At the level of the study: Collection of acute and convalescent COVID-19 samples took place in the United States, Italy and Spain. From T cells, B-cell-depleted T cells, or PBMCs came the material, which was cDNA or gDNA.

The V end was cut by 4 bases, the J end by 7 bases, with 10 bases between. This CDR3 is 13 amino acids long. Germline V gene lookup returns CDR1 LNHDA and CDR2 SQIVND (reference sequence). The data were produced by immunoSEQ multiplex PCR, yet TCRdb's version contains in-frame clones alone and is incomplete. The repertoire has 300,000 to 350,000 clones, about 90% of them found once; the top ten carry about 2%. Sequenced: peripheral blood. This chain joins TRBV19 and TRBJ1-4; TRBD1 is a possible D gene (6 bases). This receptor was taken from a man aged 18-30 years with active or convalescent COVID-19. CDR3 in amino acids: CASSTTGREKLFF. The CDR3 region has the DNA TGTGCCAGTAGTACCACAGGGCGTGAAAAACTGTTTTTT.